Listed below are T cell receptor beta chains from one sample, sequenced in a study of T cell responses to AZD1222 COVID-19 vaccine. Assay: immunoSEQ multiplex PCR; the TCRdb copy retains only in-frame clones and omits some. The sample yields about 140,000 clones, about nine tenths seen once. The sequencing here drew on peripheral blood, taken on day 0 of AZD1222 vaccination. The origin of the receptors is an adult in good health. The CDR3 runs from the conserved cysteine through the conserved F or W. The D gene is left open where the match is weak. For some rows the clone size is stated as once, few or many, or as a class when expanded; others skip it.

V: TRBV30
J: TRBJ1-1
size: -
D: -
DNA: TGTGCCTGGACTCCCAGCACTGAAGCTTTCTTT
CDR3: CAWTPSTEAFF

V: TRBV4-2
J: TRBJ2-1
size: -
D: -
DNA: TGTGCCAGCAGCCCCCCTGAGGTTTCTTACAATGAGCAGTTCTTC
CDR3: CASSPPEVSYNEQFF

V: TRBV19
J: TRBJ1-6
size: -
D: TRBD1
DNA: TGTGCCAGTTGGACAGGGTTGGATAATTCACCCCTCCACTTT
CDR3: CASWTGLDNSPLHF

V: TRBV7-2
J: TRBJ2-5
size: -
D: -
DNA: TGTGCCAGCTCCCTGAACCAAGAGACCCAGTACTTC
CDR3: CASSLNQETQYF

V: TRBV7-2
J: TRBJ2-7
size: -
D: -
DNA: TGTGCCAGCAGCTTCTTGGCAGACGGATACGAGCAGTACTTC
CDR3: CASSFLADGYEQYF

V: TRBV21-1
J: TRBJ1-2
size: -
D: -
DNA: TGTGCCAGCAGCAAAACCCAGGACAGCGATGATGGCTACACCTTC
CDR3: CASSKTQDSDDGYTF

V: TRBV5-6
J: TRBJ2-6
size: -
D: -
DNA: TGTGCCAGCAGTTCCGGGATCGGAGCTGGGGCCAACGTCCTGACTTTC
CDR3: CASSSGIGAGANVLTF

V: TRBV28
J: TRBJ1-5
size: -
D: -
DNA: TGTGCCAGCAGTTTGAACAGGTTTGGTCAGCCCCAGCATTTT
CDR3: CASSLNRFGQPQHF

V: TRBV6-5
J: TRBJ1-5
size: -
D: -
DNA: TGTGCCAGCAGAGGCCTTGAAGGGATAAATCAGCCCCAGCATTTT
CDR3: CASRGLEGINQPQHF

V: TRBV29-1
J: TRBJ1-1
size: -
D: TRBD1
DNA: TGCAGCGTTGGGACAGGGTTAGAAGCTTTCTTT
CDR3: CSVGTGLEAFF

V: TRBV27
J: TRBJ2-2
size: -
D: -
DNA: TGTGCCACAGAAGGGATAAGAAACACCGGGGAGCTGTTTTTT
CDR3: CATEGIRNTGELFF

V: TRBV11-3
J: TRBJ2-7
size: -
D: TRBD1
DNA: TGTGCCAGCAGCTCCCGGGACAGGGGAGACTACGAGCAGTACTTC
CDR3: CASSSRDRGDYEQYF

V: TRBV24-1
J: TRBJ1-6
size: -
D: -
DNA: TGTGCCACCAAGGGGGATAGTTTTAGGACACCGACCTCCTATAATTCACCCCTCCACTTT
CDR3: CATKGDSFRTPTSYNSPLHF

V: TRBV18
J: TRBJ1-5
size: -
D: -
DNA: TGTGCCAGCTCATCGGCAGAGAATCAGCCCCAGCATTTT
CDR3: CASSSAENQPQHF

V: TRBV3-1/TRBV3-2
J: TRBJ2-7
size: -
D: -
DNA: TGTGCCAGCAGCCAAGAAGGCAGGGTACCCTACGAGCAGTACTTC
CDR3: CASSQEGRVPYEQYF

V: TRBV30
J: TRBJ2-6
size: -
D: -
DNA: TGTGCCTGGAGTGTACGAGGTTTTGGGGCCAACGTCCTGACTTTC
CDR3: CAWSVRGFGANVLTF

V: TRBV18
J: TRBJ1-2
size: -
D: TRBD1
DNA: TGTGCCAGCTCACCCCTCATGGGGGTCGACAGGGACAACTATGGCTACACCTTC
CDR3: CASSPLMGVDRDNYGYTF

V: TRBV6-5
J: TRBJ2-7
size: -
D: TRBD2
DNA: TGTGCCAGCAGTTATCGGGCAGCGGGAGACGAGCAGTACTTC
CDR3: CASSYRAAGDEQYF

V: TRBV25-1
J: TRBJ1-6
size: -
D: TRBD1
DNA: TGTGCCAGCGCACACAGGGGTAATTCACCCCTCCACTTT
CDR3: CASAHRGNSPLHF

V: TRBV18
J: TRBJ1-3
size: -
D: TRBD1
DNA: TGTGCCAGTTCCAGGGGGCGCTCGGCTGGAAACACCATATATTTT
CDR3: CASSRGRSAGNTIYF

V: TRBV9
J: TRBJ1-6
size: once
D: -
DNA: TGTGCCAGCAGCGCCTGGAGTACGGCTAATTCACCCCTCCACTTT
CDR3: CASSAWSTANSPLHF